Here is one T cell receptor (beta chain) with its context. Its antigen has not been determined. Base qualities were left out, and no much larger clone turns up one base away. The data originate from a study of identical twins (TCRdb year 2016). Looking at the study overall: The study deep-sequenced TCR alpha and beta repertoires from monozygotic twins, unrelated adults of various ages and cord blood to test whether fetal clonotypes persist. Replicate twin experiments were performed at different times using different library preparation protocols to rule out contamination. What the work shows at the level of the full study, not this receptor alone: Conclusions relied on cross-sectional statistical analysis, since the same donors could not be followed over many years. Abundant cord blood beta clonotypes had fewer insertions, young adult naive repertoires showed a similar but weaker trend, and memory repertoires showed no such trend. Zero-insertion analyses could be partly confounded by invariant T cells such as MAIT and iNKT, though diverse VJ usage argued against such confounding for most clonotypes. Excess twin sharing in beta out-of-frame sequences was weaker because fewer shared sequences lowered the signal-to-noise ratio. In monozygotic twins, recombination models systematically underestimated out-of-frame TCR alpha sharing, but the models matched the sharing seen between unrelated individuals. Compared with coincidental sharing between unrelated individuals, an excess of low generation-probability sequences was observed among out-of-frame TCR alpha sequences shared between twins.

Receptors were amplified or captured by 5' RACE. These reads were obtained on an Illumina HiSeq 2000. Template switching introduced a universal primer binding site; the final cDNA contained a unique molecular identifier, enabling accurate counting of TCR cDNA molecules. Specific primers in the conserved constant-segment region were used to synthesize first-strand cDNA for TCR alpha and beta chains. To control for contamination, every cDNA library carried two barcodes: a SMART-Mk sample barcode plus Illumina barcodes. TruSeq adapter sequences along with Illumina sample barcodes were introduced in two successive PCR steps. The TCR alpha and beta cDNA libraries were sequenced on the Illumina HiSeq platform using custom primers. Concerning the study's data processing: Unique molecular identifiers were extracted from raw reads with MiGEC, and CDR3 positions were determined with MiXCR. Recombination models were inferred per individual with the repgenHMM and IGoR tools using an EM algorithm. The tcR package in R was used for shared clonotype analysis, with sharing normalized by the product of cloneset sizes. To study raw recombination free of thymic and clonal selection effects, out-of-frame nonproductive sequences were analyzed. Starting from the raw public reads, TCRdb applied fastp trimming at Q25, assembled clones with MiXCR and retained in-frame beta chains. Under each unique CDR3 protein, matching rows form one entry showing the most common genes and DNA. TCRdb, rather than the study authors, made the V and J calls. This sample is represented by 1.5 million to 2 million distinct CDR3 sequences; around a third of them were singletons. Of the sample, about 0.27% falls within the top ten clones.

From cysteine to phenylalanine, the CDR3 is 14 amino acids long. The DNA shown is the 42-base CDR3, in frame from base 1. V is pruned by 7 bases and J by 11 bases, leaving 11 bases of the junction without a gene match. The CDR1 and CDR2 encoded by the germline V gene (reference sequence) are MNHNY and SVGAGI. All donors were healthy Caucasians. The sequence joins TRBV6-6 to TRBJ1-1, and 12 junctional nucleotides match TRBD1. The sequence derives from a newborn girl in good health. Sequenced material: cord blood. The nucleotide sequence reads TGTGCCAGCACCCTAACGGGACAGGGGGCAGGGGCTTTCTTT. Its product reads: CASTLTGQGAGAFF.